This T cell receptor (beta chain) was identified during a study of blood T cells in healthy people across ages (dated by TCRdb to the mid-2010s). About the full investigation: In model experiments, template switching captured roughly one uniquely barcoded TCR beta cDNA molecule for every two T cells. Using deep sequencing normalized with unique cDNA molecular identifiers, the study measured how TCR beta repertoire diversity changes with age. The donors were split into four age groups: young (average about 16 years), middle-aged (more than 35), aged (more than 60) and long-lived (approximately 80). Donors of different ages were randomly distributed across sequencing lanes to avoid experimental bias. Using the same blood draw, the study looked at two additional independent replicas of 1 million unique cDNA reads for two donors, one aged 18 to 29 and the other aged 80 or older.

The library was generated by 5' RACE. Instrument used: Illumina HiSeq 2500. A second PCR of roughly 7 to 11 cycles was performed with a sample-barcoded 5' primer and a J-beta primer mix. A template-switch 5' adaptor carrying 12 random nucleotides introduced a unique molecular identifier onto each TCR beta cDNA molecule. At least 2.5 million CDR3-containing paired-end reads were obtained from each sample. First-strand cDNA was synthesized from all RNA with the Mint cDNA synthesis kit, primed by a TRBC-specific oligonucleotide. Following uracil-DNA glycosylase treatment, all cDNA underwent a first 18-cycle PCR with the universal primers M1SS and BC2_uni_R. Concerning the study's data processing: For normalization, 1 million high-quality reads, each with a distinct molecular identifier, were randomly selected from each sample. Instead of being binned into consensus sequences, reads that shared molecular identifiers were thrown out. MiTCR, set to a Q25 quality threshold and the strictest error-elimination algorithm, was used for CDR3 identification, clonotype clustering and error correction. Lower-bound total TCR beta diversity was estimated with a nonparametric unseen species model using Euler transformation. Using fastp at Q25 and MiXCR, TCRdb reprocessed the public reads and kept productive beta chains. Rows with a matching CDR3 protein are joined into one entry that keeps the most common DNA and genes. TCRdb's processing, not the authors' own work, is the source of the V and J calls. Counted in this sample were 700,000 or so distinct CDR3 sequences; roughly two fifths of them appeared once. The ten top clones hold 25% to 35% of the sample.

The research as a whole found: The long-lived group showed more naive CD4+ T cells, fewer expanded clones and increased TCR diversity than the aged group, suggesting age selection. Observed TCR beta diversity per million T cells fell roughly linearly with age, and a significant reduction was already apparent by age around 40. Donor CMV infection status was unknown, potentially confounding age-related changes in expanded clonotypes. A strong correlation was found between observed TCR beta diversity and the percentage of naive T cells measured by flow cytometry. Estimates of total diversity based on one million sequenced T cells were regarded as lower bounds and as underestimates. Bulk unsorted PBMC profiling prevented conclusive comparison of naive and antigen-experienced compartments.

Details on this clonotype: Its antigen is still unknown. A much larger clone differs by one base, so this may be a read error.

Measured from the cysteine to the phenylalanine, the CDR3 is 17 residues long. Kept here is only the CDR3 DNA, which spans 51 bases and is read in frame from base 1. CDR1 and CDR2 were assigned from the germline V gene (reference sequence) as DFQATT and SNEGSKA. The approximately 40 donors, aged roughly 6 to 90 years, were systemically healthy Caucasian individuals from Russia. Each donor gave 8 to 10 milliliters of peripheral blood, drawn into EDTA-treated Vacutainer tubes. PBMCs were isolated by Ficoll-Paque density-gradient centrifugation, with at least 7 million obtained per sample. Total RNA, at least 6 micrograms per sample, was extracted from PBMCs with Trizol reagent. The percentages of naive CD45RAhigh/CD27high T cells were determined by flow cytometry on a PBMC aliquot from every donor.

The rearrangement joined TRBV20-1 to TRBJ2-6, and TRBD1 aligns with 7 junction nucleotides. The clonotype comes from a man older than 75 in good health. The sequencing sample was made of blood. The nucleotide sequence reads TGCAGTGCTAGCGCTGACAGGGCTAGCTCTGGGACCAACGTCCTGACTTTC. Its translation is CSASADRASSGTNVLTF.